Shown below are 30 T cell receptor beta chains from a single sample sequenced in a study of blood T cell repertoires in COVID-19. Method: immunoSEQ multiplex PCR; TCRdb's copy keeps in-frame clones and lacks some. The table shows more than 90,000 clones, with roughly four fifths occurring only once. Sequenced material: peripheral blood. The receptors were sampled from a man in his fifties or sixties with acute or convalescent COVID-19.

This clone showed up just once. Germline is not matched at one junction end, which may reflect a read error. This chain links TRBV7-7 with TRBJ2-7; D may be TRBD2 (6 bases). Germline CDR1 is SSHAT and CDR2 is FNYEAQ (reference sequence). This CDR3 has 15 residues. CDR3 sequence: CASSLEEGPNYEQYF. In DNA form, the CDR3 reads TGTGCTAGCAGCTTAGAGGAGGGCCCCAACTACGAGCAGTACTTC.

This chain links TRBV19 with TRBJ2-5; 9 bases map to TRBD1. Germline trimming cut 4 bases from V and 5 bases from J; bases unmatched to any gene: 8. The V gene's germline CDR1 is LNHDA and CDR2 SQIVND (reference sequence). CDR3 length equals 15 residues. CDR3 in amino acids: CASSRGQGMGETQYF. The CDR3 DNA reads TGTGCCAGTAGTAGGGGACAGGGTATGGGGGAGACCCAGTACTTC.

This sequence joins TRBV5-1 and TRBJ2-5; D remains ambiguous. Germline V gene lookup returns CDR1 SGHRS and CDR2 YFSETQ. CDR3 length: 14 residues. V lost 1 base, J lost 0 bases, and 7 bases lay in between. This CDR3 is CASSLQSNQETQYF. In nucleotides, the CDR3 is TGCGCCAGCAGCTTGCAATCCAACCAAGAGACCCAGTACTTC. Full variable domain (outside the CDR3, taken from reference TRBV5-1 and TRBJ2-5): KAGVTQTPRYLIKTRGQQVTLSCSPISGHRSVSWYQQTPGQGLQFLFEYFSETQRNKGNFPGRFSGRQFSNSRSEMNVSTLELGDSALYLCASSLQSNQETQYFGPGTRLLVL.

The chain couples TRBV11-3 to TRBJ1-2; 7 bases fit TRBD1. V lost 2 bases to trimming and J lost 6 bases; unmatched junction nucleotides: 15. Germline V gene lookup returns CDR1 SGHNT and CDR2 YENEEA. The CDR3 has 17 amino acids. The chain's CDR3 is CASSLTTSRQGSHGYTF. CDR3 coding DNA: TGTGCCAGCAGCTTAACGACTTCTAGACAGGGTAGCCATGGCTACACCTTC.

This sequence joins TRBV13 and TRBJ2-3; no definite D call. Per germline, CDR1 PRHDT and CDR2 FYEKMQ (reference sequence). The CDR3 spans 13 residues. Trimming stripped 5 bases from V and 6 bases from J, with 12 bases between. CDR3 protein: CASSHRDTDTQYF. The CDR3 DNA reads as TGTGCCAGCAGCCATAGAGATACCGATACGCAGTATTTT.

The chain employs TRBV6-1 and TRBJ2-1, with 10 positions matching TRBD2. After removal of 2 bases from V and 6 bases from J, the junction contained 7 bases not matched to a gene. Germline V gives CDR1 MNHNS, CDR2 SASEGT. The CDR3 has 16 residues. The chain's CDR3 is CASSEIAGGSLNEQFF. CDR3 DNA: TGTGCCAGCAGTGAAATAGCGGGAGGTTCCCTCAATGAGCAGTTCTTC.

This clone was recorded a few times. This chain uses TRBV5-5 with TRBJ1-2, with a tentative D call TRBD1 (5 bases). CDR1 and CDR2 (germline): SGHKS, YYEKEE (reference sequence). V was pared by 0 bases and J by 3 bases, with 12 bases between. This CDR3 comprises 15 residues. The CDR3: CASSLARVGYYGYTF. CDR3 nucleotides: TGTGCCAGCAGCTTGGCCAGGGTAGGATACTATGGCTACACCTTC.

Here the CDR3 DNA reads TGTGCCAGCAGCGCCGACAGGGTTGGCTACACCTTC. It translates to CASSADRVGYTF. J is TRBJ1-2 and V is TRBV5-5; 7 positions agree with TRBD1. CDR3 length: 12 residues. The germline gives CDR1 SGHKS, CDR2 YYEKEE (reference sequence). The V and J ends lost 4 bases and 7 bases, in that order; junction bases with no gene match: 4.

With regard to this clone: One junction end does not reproduce the germline sequence, and a read error may be involved. The chain couples TRBV6-2 or TRBV6-3 to TRBJ1-5; 7 bases are a match to TRBD1. The CDR3 loop spans 20 amino acids. Germline CDR1 is MNHEY and CDR2 is SVGEGT. The CDR3 sequence: CASSHSSYRQGARLNQPQHF. In DNA form, the CDR3 reads TGTGCCAGCAGTCACTCATCCTACCGACAGGGAGCGAGACTAAATCAGCCCCAGCATTTT.

The rearrangement uses TRBV9 and TRBJ2-5, with 13 positions matching TRBD2. The CDR3 spans 17 residues. Germline trimming cut 3 bases from V and 4 bases from J; bases unmatched to any gene: 9. Per the germline V gene, CDR1 is SGDLS and CDR2 is YYNGEE. The DNA of the CDR3 is TGTGCCAGCAGCGCGAAGACCGGGACTAGCGGGATAGAGACCCAGTACTTC. This translates into CASSAKTGTSGIETQYF.

V gene TRBV7-6 combines with J gene TRBJ1-3; D unclear. Deletions cut 3 bases from V and 0 bases from J, with 12 bases between. The length of the CDR3 is 16 residues. Germline loops: CDR1 SGHVS, CDR2 FNYEAQ. Here the CDR3 reads CASSFDTPLSGNTIYF. CDR3 sequence (DNA): TGTGCCAGCAGCTTTGATACACCTCTCTCTGGAAACACCATATATTTT.

The chain carries TRBV30 and TRBJ1-2, with D possibly matching TRBD1 (5 bases). CDR1 and CDR2 (germline): GTSNPN, SVGIG (reference sequence). With 2 bases removed from V and 7 bases from J, the gap between germline ends came to 11 bases. The CDR3 totals 12 residues. CDR3 nucleotides: TGTGCCTGGAGTAGGACACGGCGTGGCTACACCTTC. Its protein product is CAWSRTRRGYTF.

The chain carries TRBV30 and TRBJ2-7; 8 bases agree with TRBD1. The junction had 7 bases not matched to a gene; V was cut back by 2 bases and J by 4 bases. Germline V gene data show CDR1 as GTSNPN and CDR2 as SVGIG (reference sequence). The CDR3 has 14 amino acids. This CDR3 is CAWSPSGGGYEQYV. CDR3 bases: TGTGCCTGGAGTCCATCAGGGGGCGGGTACGAGCAGTACGTC.

The chain employs TRBV6-5 and TRBJ2-5, with 10 nucleotides matching TRBD2. V shed 2 bases and J 5 bases; nucleotides not matched to a gene: 5. CDR1 and CDR2 (germline): MNHEY, SVGAGI. CDR3 length: 15 residues. The DNA for the CDR3 is TGTGCCAGCAGTTACCCAGCGGGGGGGCCGGAGACCCAGTACTTC. Encoded protein: CASSYPAGGPETQYF.

The V and J genes are TRBV11-3 and TRBJ1-1; D is possibly TRBD1 (5 bases). Germline V gives CDR1 SGHNT, CDR2 YENEEA. Trimming took 2 bases from V and 0 from J, leaving 10 bases between them. This CDR3 region has 15 residues. For the CDR3, the DNA is TGTGCCAGCAGCTTACAGGGTGGGTTGAACACTGAAGCTTTCTTT. Translating it yields CASSLQGGLNTEAFF.

The chain joins TRBV19 to TRBJ1-5; D is perhaps TRBD1 (6 bases). CDR3 length: 13 residues. Germline assignment: CDR1 LNHDA and CDR2 SQIVND (reference sequence). Between the trimmed V and J ends, which lost 5 bases and 6 bases, there was a span of 11 bases. CDR3 amino acids: CASSAQGPQPQHF. The CDR3 DNA sequence: TGTGCCAGTAGTGCACAGGGTCCTCAGCCCCAGCATTTT.

This chain links TRBV24-1 with TRBJ2-5, with D possibly TRBD1 on 6 matching bases. The CDR3 spans 16 residues. Germline CDR1 and CDR2: KGHDR and SFDVKD. V gave up 3 bases and J gave up 5 bases, with 18 bases separating them. CDR3 sequence: CATSDTGTPLTETQYF. CDR3 nucleotide sequence: TGTGCCACCAGTGATACAGGGACACCTTTAACCGAGACCCAGTACTTC.

V and J are TRBV18 and TRBJ2-7; 7 bases align to TRBD2. This CDR3 is 14 amino acids long. The V segment lost 6 bases and the J segment 3 bases; nucleotides outside the gene matches: 8. Germline CDR1 is KGHSH and CDR2 is LQKENI. CDR3 nucleotides: TGTGCCAGCTCCCCCCAGCGGGACTACTACGAGCAGTACGTC. Amino acids: CASSPQRDYYEQYV.

The rearrangement uses TRBV9 and TRBJ2-3, with 16 bases fitting TRBD2. J gave up 6 bases and V 3 bases, and 16 bases lay outside the gene matches. CDR3 length equals 20 residues. Germline loops: CDR1 SGDLS, CDR2 YYNGEE. CDR3 DNA: TGTGCCAGCAGCGCTCTCGGGACTAGCGGGAGGGCCTTCATGGCGGATACGCAGTATTTT. It encodes CASSALGTSGRAFMADTQYF.

The rearrangement joins TRBV18 to TRBJ1-3; tentatively, D is TRBD1 (5 bases). V was trimmed by 3 bases and J by 0 bases, leaving 12 bases between them. The CDR3 has 16 residues. CDR1 is KGHSH, CDR2 LQKENI, per germline. The CDR3 protein is CASSPPGVRSGNTIYF. The CDR3 DNA sequence: TGTGCCAGCTCACCCCCGGGGGTTCGCTCTGGAAACACCATATATTTT.

CDR3 sequence (DNA): TGTGCCAGCAGCTTCCTCACAGGAGGGGATGAGCAGTTCTTC. Translating it yields CASSFLTGGDEQFF. The rearrangement joins TRBV11-2 to TRBJ2-1; a possible D gene is TRBD2 (6 bases). Germline-derived CDR1 and CDR2 are SGHAT and FQNNGV. The CDR3 is 14 amino acids. Trimming removed 3 bases at V and 8 bases at J, with 14 bases between.

V gene TRBV6-2 or TRBV6-3 combines with J gene TRBJ2-1; 8 nucleotides line up with TRBD1. The trim removed 6 bases at V and 3 bases at J, leaving 16 bases unmatched. The germline V gene has CDR1 MNHEY and CDR2 SVGEGT. This CDR3 has 18 amino acids. CDR3 protein: CASSTRTGNSNLYNEQFF. The CDR3 nucleotides are TGTGCCAGCAGCACCAGGACAGGGAACTCAAATCTCTACAATGAGCAGTTCTTC.

This clone showed up many times. The gene calls are TRBV27 and TRBJ2-7; 14 nucleotides align to TRBD2. The CDR3 sequence is 20 residues long. Germline assignment: CDR1 MNHEY and CDR2 SMNVEV (reference sequence). J gave up 1 base and V 7 bases, and 18 bases lay outside the gene matches. CDR3 protein: CASISYQGLAGVTSSYEQYV. CDR3 nucleotide sequence: TGTGCCAGCATATCCTATCAGGGACTAGCGGGAGTAACCTCTTCCTACGAGCAGTACGTC.

The chain joins TRBV5-1 to TRBJ1-5; TRBD1 is a possible D gene (6 bases). Germline lookup yields CDR1 SGHRS and CDR2 YFSETQ. The CDR3 extends over 14 amino acids. Trimming shortened V by 2 bases and J by 7 bases, and 13 bases separated the two germline ends. The CDR3 DNA sequence: TGCGCCAGCAGCTTTACAGGGATCGGGCAGCCCCAGCATTTT. Encoded protein: CASSFTGIGQPQHF. Supplemented by reference TRBV5-1 and TRBJ1-5, the full variable domain reads KAGVTQTPRYLIKTRGQQVTLSCSPISGHRSVSWYQQTPGQGLQFLFEYFSETQRNKGNFPGRFSGRQFSNSRSEMNVSTLELGDSALYLCASSFTGIGQPQHFGDGTRLSIL.

The J gene is TRBJ1-1, the V gene TRBV19; 9 bases are a match to TRBD1. The germline CDR1 and CDR2 sequences are LNHDA and SQIVND (reference sequence). V gave up 5 bases and J gave up 3 bases; unmatched junction bases: 13. This CDR3 spans 17 amino acids. CDR3 amino acids: CASSPVPGQGRDTEAFF. CDR3 nucleotide sequence: TGTGCCAGTAGTCCAGTCCCGGGACAGGGTCGGGACACTGAAGCTTTCTTT.

This clone has just a few counts. This chain links TRBV11-2 with TRBJ2-5, with 7 bases that match TRBD2. Losses at the gene ends were 3 bases for V and 3 bases for J; bases not matched to a gene: 10. CDR3 length: 16 residues. Germline V gene sequence: CDR1 SGHAT, CDR2 FQNNGV. The CDR3 is CASSLAYGGREETQYF. The CDR3 coding sequence is TGTGCCAGCAGCTTGGCTTACGGCGGGAGAGAAGAGACCCAGTACTTC.

The rearrangement joins TRBV3-1 (or the pseudogene TRBV3-2) to TRBJ1-2; D is unclear. The germline V and J ends were trimmed by 3 bases and 8 bases, with 13 bases remaining between them. The CDR3 loop spans 13 amino acids. From germline, CDR1 is LGHDT and CDR2 YNNKEL (reference sequence). The chain's CDR3 is CASSQLGETGYTF. The CDR3 bases are TGTGCCAGCAGCCAGCTCGGGGAGACGGGCTACACCTTC.

The V and J genes are TRBV5-6 and TRBJ2-2; possibly TRBD2 for D (5 bases). V was trimmed by 0 bases and J by 3 bases, leaving 12 bases between them. This CDR3 has 16 residues. CDR1 is SGHDT, CDR2 YYEEEE, per germline. The CDR3 reads CASSLVAITDTGELFF. The DNA of the CDR3 is TGTGCCAGCAGCTTGGTAGCGATTACGGACACCGGGGAGCTGTTTTTT.

V usage is TRBV30 and J usage is TRBJ1-1, with 10 bases matching TRBD1. CDR3 length equals 14 residues. CDR1 is GTSNPN and CDR2 is SVGIG in the germline V gene (reference sequence). The V and J ends lost 1 base and 8 bases, in that order; junction bases with no gene match: 7. Written as DNA, the CDR3 is TGTGCCTGGAGTGGGGGACAGGGGCCGGAAGAAGCTTTCTTT. It yields the protein CAWSGGQGPEEAFF.

This clone occurred a few times. The J gene is TRBJ1-4, the V gene TRBV5-6; a possible D gene is TRBD1 (5 bases). The germline V gene encodes CDR1 SGHDT and CDR2 YYEEEE. This CDR3 is 12 amino acids long. V shed 6 bases and J shed 11 bases, with 14 bases lying between them. CDR3: CASKGLGGKLFF. In DNA form, the CDR3 reads TGTGCCAGCAAAGGGCTGGGGGGTAAACTGTTTTTT. The full variable domain, in which reference TRBV5-6 and TRBJ1-4 provide the parts outside the CDR3, is DAGVTQSPTHLIKTRGQQVTLRCSPKSGHDTVSWYQQALGQGPQFIFQYYEEEERQRGNFPDRFSGHQFPNYSSELNVNALLLGDSALYLCASKGLGGKLFFGSGTQLSVL.